This TCR beta chain was identified during a study of T cells in Graves' hyperthyroidism and ophthalmopathy. Study observations and caveats: Clonotypes that were expanded in thyroid above 0.001 mostly appeared in blood too.

Patients aged 18 to 65 had newly diagnosed hyperthyroidism lasting under 2 months. Investigators excluded patients with uncontrolled infection, other autoimmune disease, pregnancy or lactation. What was amplified from RNA transcripts were TCR beta CDR3 regions. First-round RT-PCR targeting the TCR CDR3 was performed with the HTBI primer set. Using its own MiXCR run on the multiplex PCR reads, TCRdb lists one record per CDR3 protein. Of some 620,000 distinct CDR3 sequences detected, 15% to 20% appear once; the ten largest clones hold less than 4.5%. Many counts were recorded for this clonotype. No antigen is known for it. V dropped 0 bases and J dropped 5 bases, with 13 bases sitting between them. Looked up from germline, CDR1 is SGHVS and CDR2 is FQNEAQ. This CDR3 spans 15 amino acids.

What was sequenced was blood. This TCR came from a woman aged 25 to 39 with Graves' hyperthyroidism. The gene calls are TRBV7-8 and TRBJ2-5; no clear D gene. The CDR3 nucleotides read TGTGCCAGCAGCTTAGCAGTCGCACCCCGGGAGACCCAGTACTTC. Its translation: CASSLAVAPRETQYF. Variable domain in full (rest from reference TRBV7-8 and TRBJ2-5): GAGVSQSPRYKVAKRGQDVALRCDPISGHVSLFWYQQALGQGPEFLTYFQNEAQLDKSGLPSDRFFAERPEGSVSTLKIQRTQQEDSAVYLCASSLAVAPRETQYFGPGTRLLVL.